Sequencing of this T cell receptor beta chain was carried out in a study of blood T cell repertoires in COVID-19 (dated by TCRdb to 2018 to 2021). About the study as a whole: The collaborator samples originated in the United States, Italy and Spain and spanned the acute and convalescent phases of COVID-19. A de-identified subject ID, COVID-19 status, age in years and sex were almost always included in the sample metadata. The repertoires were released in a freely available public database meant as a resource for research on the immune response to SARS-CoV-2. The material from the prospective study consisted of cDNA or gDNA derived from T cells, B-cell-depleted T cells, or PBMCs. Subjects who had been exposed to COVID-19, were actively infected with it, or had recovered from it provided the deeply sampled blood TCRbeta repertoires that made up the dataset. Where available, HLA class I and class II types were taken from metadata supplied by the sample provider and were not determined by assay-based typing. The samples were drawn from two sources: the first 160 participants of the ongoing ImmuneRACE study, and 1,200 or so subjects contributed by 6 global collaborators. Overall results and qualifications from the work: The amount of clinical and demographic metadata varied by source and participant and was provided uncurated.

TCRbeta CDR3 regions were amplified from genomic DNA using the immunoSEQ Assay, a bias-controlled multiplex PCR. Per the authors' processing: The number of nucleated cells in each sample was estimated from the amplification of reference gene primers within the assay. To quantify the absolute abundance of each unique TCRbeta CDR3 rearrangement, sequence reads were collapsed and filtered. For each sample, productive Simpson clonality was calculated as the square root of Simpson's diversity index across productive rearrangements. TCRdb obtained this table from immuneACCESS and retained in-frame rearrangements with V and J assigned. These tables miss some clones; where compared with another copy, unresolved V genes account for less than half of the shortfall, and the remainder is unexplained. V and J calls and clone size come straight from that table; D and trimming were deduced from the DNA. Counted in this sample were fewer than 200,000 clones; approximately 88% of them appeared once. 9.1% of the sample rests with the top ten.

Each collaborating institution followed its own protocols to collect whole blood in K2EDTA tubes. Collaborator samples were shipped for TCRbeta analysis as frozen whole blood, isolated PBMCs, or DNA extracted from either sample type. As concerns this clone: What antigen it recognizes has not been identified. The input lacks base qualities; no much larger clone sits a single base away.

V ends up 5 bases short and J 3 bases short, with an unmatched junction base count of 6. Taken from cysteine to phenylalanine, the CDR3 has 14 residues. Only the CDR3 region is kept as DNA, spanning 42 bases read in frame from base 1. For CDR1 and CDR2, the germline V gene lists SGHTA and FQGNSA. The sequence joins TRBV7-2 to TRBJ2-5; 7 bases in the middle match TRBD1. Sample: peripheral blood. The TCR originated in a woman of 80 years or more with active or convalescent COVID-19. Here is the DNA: TGTGCCAGCAGCCAAGATGGACAGGAAGAGACCCAGTACTTC. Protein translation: CASSQDGQEETQYF.